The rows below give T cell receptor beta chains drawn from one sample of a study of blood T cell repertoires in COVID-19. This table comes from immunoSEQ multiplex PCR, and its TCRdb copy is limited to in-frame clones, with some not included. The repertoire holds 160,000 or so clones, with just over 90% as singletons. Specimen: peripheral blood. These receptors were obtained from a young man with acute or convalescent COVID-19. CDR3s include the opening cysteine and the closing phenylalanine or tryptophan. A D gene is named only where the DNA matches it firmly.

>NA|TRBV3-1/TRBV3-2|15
CASSLGTTSTDTQYF
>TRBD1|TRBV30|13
CAWGTGVVTEAFF
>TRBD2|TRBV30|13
CACQLAGPDTQYF
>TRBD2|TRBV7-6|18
CASSPRLAGAGSTDTQYF
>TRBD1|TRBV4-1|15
CASSQETGSGNTIYF
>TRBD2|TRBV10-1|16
CASSESGLAGGQEQFF
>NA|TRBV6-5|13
CASSYGPGEGYTF
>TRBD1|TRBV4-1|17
CASSHTIQGAKSYEQYF
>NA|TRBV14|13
CASSLSPGYGYTF
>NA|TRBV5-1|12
CASSLYYNEQFF